This T cell receptor beta chain was obtained from a study of T-cell reconstitution after alpha-beta-depleted transplantation in children. Findings and limits, study-wide: From newly produced T cells came most of the T-cell counts and diversity one year after transplant. Reported findings indicate that, about two months after transplant, alpha-beta T cells came from several hundred expanded clones, which were derived from non-depleted graft cells. Some patients' high day-60 TCRbeta diversity was attributed to recipient cells surviving conditioning.

The table lists this clonotype with a few counts. Antigen: not known. Germline V gene data show CDR1 as MNHNS and CDR2 as SASEGT. The CDR3 spans 15 residues. The V end was cut by 5 bases, the J end by 9 bases, with 20 bases between. The authors prepared the TCRbeta library with unique molecular identifiers. TCRdb processed the PCR reads anew with MiXCR; each CDR3 protein has one entry. The table has 250,000 to 300,000 distinct CDR3 sequences, 6.5% to 9% seen once. The material sequenced was peripheral blood, taken 360 days after TCRalphabeta/CD19-depleted stem cell transplant. The chain links TRBV6-1 to TRBJ1-5; D is perhaps TRBD1 (6 bases). This receptor was taken from a female patient aged 2-9 years who had a stem cell transplant for Fanconi anemia, so the T cells may come from the graft donor. Written as DNA, the CDR3 is TGTGCCAGCAGTCCGGACAGCCCCCTCACGACGCCCCAGCATTTT. Translation: CASSPDSPLTTPQHF.